Listed below are T cell receptor beta chains from one sample, sequenced in a study of blood T cell repertoires in COVID-19. The data were produced by immunoSEQ multiplex PCR, yet TCRdb's version contains in-frame clones alone and is incomplete. The table lists hundreds of thousands of clones, about 90% of them singletons. The sequenced sample was peripheral blood. Receptor source: a woman in her forties or fifties who had recovered from COVID-19. Both conserved end residues are part of each CDR3. Each record gives: clone size, J gene, D gene, V gene, CDR3 DNA, CDR3 protein. A D gene is named only where the DNA matches it firmly. A clone size is listed for some rows: how often the clone was seen (once, few, many), or a class if it is expanded.

>-|TRBJ2-2|TRBD2|TRBV2
TGTGCCAGCAGCGAAAATCGCGGGGGTGGCGGGGAGCTGTTTTTT
CASSENRGGGGELFF
>-|TRBJ1-2|-|TRBV6-2/TRBV6-3
TGTGCCAGCAGTTACGCGGCGCCGACGTTCTATGGCTACACCTTC
CASSYAAPTFYGYTF
>-|TRBJ1-6|-|TRBV19
TGTGCCAGCCGACAGAATAATTCACCCCTCCACTTT
CASRQNNSPLHF
>few|TRBJ2-5|-|TRBV6-1
TGTGCCAGCAGTGAAGCTATGGGCTTAGTTGGGACCCAGTACTTC
CASSEAMGLVGTQYF
>-|TRBJ1-2|-|TRBV5-4
TGTGCCAGCAGCCCGGGAGAGGCTGGCTACACCTTC
CASSPGEAGYTF
>-|TRBJ2-1|TRBD2|TRBV9
TGTGCCAGCAGCCAACGGACTAGCGGGAGGATTAATGAGCAGTTCTTC
CASSQRTSGRINEQFF
>-|TRBJ1-2|TRBD1|TRBV7-3
TGTGCCAGCAGCTTAGGACAGGGTTATGGCTACACCTTC
CASSLGQGYGYTF
>-|TRBJ2-5|TRBD1|TRBV7-2
TGTGCCAGCAGCTTATGGGGGACAGGCCAAGAGACCCAGTACTTC
CASSLWGTGQETQYF
>-|TRBJ2-7|-|TRBV5-1
TGCGCCAGCAGCTCTCCGAGTGGGTTGCAGGGGAACGAGCAGTACTTC
CASSSPSGLQGNEQYF
>-|TRBJ1-1|-|TRBV3-1/TRBV3-2
TGTGCCAGCAGCCAAGGTAGTAGGGAGGCCACTGAAGCTTTCTTT
CASSQGSREATEAFF
>-|TRBJ1-1|-|TRBV6-6
TGTGCCAGCAGATTACAGGGGAACACTGAAGCTTTCTTT
CASRLQGNTEAFF
>-|TRBJ2-7|-|TRBV6-5
TGTGCCAGCAGCTTCGATCTAGGGGCCTACGAGCAGTACTTC
CASSFDLGAYEQYF
>-|TRBJ2-7|TRBD2|TRBV27
TGTGCCAGCAGCGGGGGGACTAGCGGTTCCTACGAGCAGTACTTC
CASSGGTSGSYEQYF
>once|TRBJ2-3|-|TRBV5-5
TGTGCCAGCAGCTTGGCCTACTCCACAGATACGCAGTATTTT
CASSLAYSTDTQYF
>few|TRBJ2-7|-|TRBV27
TGTGCCAGCAGTTTATCAGGAGGGCCACCTTACGAGCAGTACTTC
CASSLSGGPPYEQYF
>-|TRBJ2-2|TRBD2|TRBV7-2
TGTGCCAGCAGTCCAAGGACTAGCGGGGGCACCGGGGAGCTGTTTTTT
CASSPRTSGGTGELFF
>-|TRBJ1-1|-|TRBV28
TGTGCCAGCAACCACGGGGGAGGGAACACTGAAGCTTTCTTT
CASNHGGGNTEAFF
>-|TRBJ2-3|-|TRBV6-6
TGTGCCAGCACCCCAGAGGGCGTTCATACGCAGTATTTT
CASTPEGVHTQYF
>-|TRBJ1-2|-|TRBV19
TGTGCCAGTACCCCTTCGGCGGATAAGTTCTATGGCTACACCTTC
CASTPSADKFYGYTF
>-|TRBJ2-5|-|TRBV9
TGTGCCAGCAGCGTAGAGTTGGGAGAAGAGACCCAGTACTTC
CASSVELGEETQYF
>-|TRBJ1-3|TRBD1|TRBV27
TGTGCCAGCAGTGCCGGGACAGCTGGAAACACCATATATTTT
CASSAGTAGNTIYF
>-|TRBJ2-5|TRBD1|TRBV14
TGTGCCAGCAGCCAAACAGCCGGGACAGGCTATCAAGAGACCCAGTACTTC
CASSQTAGTGYQETQYF
>-|TRBJ2-5|TRBD1|TRBV7-9
TGTGCCAGCAGCCGGACAGGGCTACAAGAGACCCAGTACTTC
CASSRTGLQETQYF
>-|TRBJ2-7|-|TRBV19
TGTGCCAGTAGTGGGGGCACCTTCGGTCGGGCAGTTGCCGAGCAGTACTTC
CASSGGTFGRAVAEQYF
>-|TRBJ1-3|-|TRBV28
TGTGCCAGCAGCCCTGGGGGGTCGACAAACACCATATATTTT
CASSPGGSTNTIYF
>-|TRBJ2-3|TRBD2|TRBV9
TGTGCCAGCAGCGTAGTCCCACTAGCGGGGGGGAGCACAGATACGCAGTATTTT
CASSVVPLAGGSTDTQYF
>once|TRBJ1-4|TRBD1|TRBV7-9
TGTGCCAGCAGCATTGACAGGGGGCCTAATGAAAAACTGTTTTTT
CASSIDRGPNEKLFF
>-|TRBJ2-3|TRBD2|TRBV2
TGTGCCAGCAGTAGGGGGACTAGCGGGAGGTTAATTGCTACGCAGTATTTT
CASSRGTSGRLIATQYF
>-|TRBJ1-4|-|TRBV7-9
TGTGCCAGCAGCTTAGTTTCAGATCTTAATGAAAAACTGTTTTTT
CASSLVSDLNEKLFF